This T cell receptor beta chain is drawn from a study of radiotherapy plus CTLA-4 blockade in lung cancer. The study, taken as a whole, reports: There was expansion of tumor-derived TCR clones in blood after radiotherapy plus ipilimumab.

The germline V gene encodes CDR1 SGHRS and CDR2 YFSETQ. CDR3 length: 16 amino acids. Trimming removed 4 bases at V and 3 bases at J, with 18 bases between. In the case of this clone: The antigen is not known.

Assay: immunoSEQ multiplex PCR; the TCRdb copy retains only in-frame clones and omits some. The table has 85,000 to 90,000 clones, 72% seen once; the top ten hold roughly 13%. This rearrangement joins TRBV5-1 to TRBJ2-3; D is perhaps TRBD2 (5 bases). This TCR came from a human donor with non-small cell lung cancer that progressed on radiotherapy plus ipilimumab. The input for sequencing was peripheral blood, taken from a patient treated with radiotherapy plus ipilimumab. CDR3 DNA sequence: TGCGCCAGCAGCCTCGGAGCGGCTGAGGCGACAGATACGCAGTATTTT. Its protein is CASSLGAAEATDTQYF.